This TCR beta chain was recorded in a study of blood T cell repertoires in COVID-19. Those who participated ranged in age from about 18 to 89 years and resided in 20 to 30 US areas. Methods used by the authors: Counts of nucleated cells, estimated from reference gene primer amplification, were obtained. Some clones are missing from TCRdb's copy, which holds only in-frame ones; the method was immunoSEQ multiplex PCR. V, J and clone size are taken as reported in that table, and D and trimming were inferred from the DNA itself. The table has roughly 240,000 clones, roughly 80% seen once. Trimming stripped 3 bases from V and 1 base from J, with 16 bases between. Germline lookup yields CDR1 SGHRS and CDR2 YFSETQ. This CDR3 spans 16 amino acids.

What was sequenced was PBMCs or T cells enriched from blood (not recorded which). The rearrangement uses TRBV5-1 and TRBJ1-1; tentatively, D is TRBD1 (6 bases). The origin of this receptor is a woman in her forties who had been exposed to COVID-19. CDR3 sequence reads: CASSSTPGTTNTEAFF. The DNA of the CDR3 is TGCGCCAGCAGCTCGACCCCCGGGACAACGAACACTGAAGCTTTCTTT.